The 2 T cell receptor beta chains in this list originate from one sample, sequenced in a study of T cells in Graves' hyperthyroidism and ophthalmopathy (dated by TCRdb to about 2019). Libraries were constructed by multiplex PCR. Instrument used: Illumina HiSeq 2000. The TCR beta CDR3 regions were amplified from the RNA transcripts. A first-round RT-PCR of the TCR CDR3 used the HTBI primer set with the Qiagen OneStep RT-PCR kit. TCRdb reprocessed the public reads (quality trimming at Q25 with fastp, clone calling with MiXCR) and kept in-frame beta chains. Entries are consolidated by CDR3 protein sequence, retaining the most common genes and DNA. The sample includes nearly 600,000 distinct CDR3 sequences, with 11% to 15% observed a single time. Around 5.4% of the sample is taken by the ten largest. Source material: blood. All receptors derive from a woman between 25 and 40 years old with Graves' hyperthyroidism that later progressed to Graves' ophthalmopathy.

This clonotype was detected ten times or more. This chain joins TRBV15 and TRBJ2-3; D unresolved. Trimming pared 1 base from V and 2 bases from J, leaving 7 bases between. From germline, CDR1 is LNHNV and CDR2 YYDKDF (reference sequence). The CDR3 is 14 amino acids. CDR3 loop: CATSRGGITDTQYF. The CDR3 DNA reads as TGTGCCACCAGCAGAGGTGGCATCACAGATACGCAGTATTTT.

The J gene is TRBJ1-6, the V gene TRBV6-1; D is unclear. V gave up 7 bases and J gave up 8 bases, with 24 bases separating them. The germline V gene encodes CDR1 MNHNS and CDR2 SASEGT. The CDR3 spans 17 residues. For the CDR3, the DNA is TGTGCCAGCACCCAGTTGCCCTACGACGGATCCTATTCACCCCTCCACTTT. Its translation: CASTQLPYDGSYSPLHF.